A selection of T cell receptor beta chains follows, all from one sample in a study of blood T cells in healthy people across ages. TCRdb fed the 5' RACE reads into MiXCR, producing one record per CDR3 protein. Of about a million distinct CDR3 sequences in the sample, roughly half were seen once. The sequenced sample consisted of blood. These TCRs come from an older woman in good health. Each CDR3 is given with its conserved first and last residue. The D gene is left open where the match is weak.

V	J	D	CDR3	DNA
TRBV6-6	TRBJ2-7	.	CASSYSKGAYEQYF	TGTGCCAGCAGTTACTCGAAAGGGGCCTACGAGCAGTACTTC
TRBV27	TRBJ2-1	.	CASSFAQGEHYNEQFF	TGTGCCAGCAGTTTTGCCCAGGGAGAACATTACAATGAGCAGTTCTTC
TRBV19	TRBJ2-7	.	CASSLRQGPSYEQYF	TGTGCCAGTAGCCTGAGGCAGGGACCCTCCTACGAGCAGTACTTC
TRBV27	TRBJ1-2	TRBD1	CASSPGGLYGYTF	TGTGCCAGCAGTCCAGGGGGCCTCTATGGCTACACCTTC
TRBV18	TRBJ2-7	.	CASSPQVKYEQYF	TGTGCCAGCTCACCACAGGTAAAATACGAGCAGTACTTC
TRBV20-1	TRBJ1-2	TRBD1	CSAGTTGWDGYTF	TGCAGTGCTGGAACGACAGGGTGGGATGGCTACACCTTC
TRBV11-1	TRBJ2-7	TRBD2	CASSPGGWGRNSYNEQYF	TGTGCCAGCAGCCCGGGGGGTTGGGGGAGGAACTCCTACAATGAGCAGTACTTC
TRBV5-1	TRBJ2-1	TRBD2	CASSLPTSADNEQFF	TGCGCCAGCAGCCTACCGACTAGCGCCGACAATGAGCAGTTCTTC
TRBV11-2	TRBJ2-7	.	CASSLGATGYEQYF	TGTGCCAGCAGCTTAGGGGCCACGGGGTACGAGCAGTACTTC
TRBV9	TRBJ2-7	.	CASPQGSLISYEQYF	TGTGCCAGCCCTCAGGGGTCCCTGATTTCCTACGAGCAGTACTTC